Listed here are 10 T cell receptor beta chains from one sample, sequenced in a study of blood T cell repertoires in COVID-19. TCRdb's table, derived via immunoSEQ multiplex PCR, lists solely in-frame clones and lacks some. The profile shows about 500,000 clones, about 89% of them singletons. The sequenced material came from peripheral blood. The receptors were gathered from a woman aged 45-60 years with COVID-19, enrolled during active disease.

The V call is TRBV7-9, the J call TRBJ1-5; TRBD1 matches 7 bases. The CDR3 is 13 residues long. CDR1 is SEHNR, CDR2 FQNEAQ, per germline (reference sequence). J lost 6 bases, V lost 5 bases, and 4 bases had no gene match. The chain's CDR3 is CASSLTGAQPQHF. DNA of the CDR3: TGTGCCAGCAGCCTTACAGGGGCTCAGCCCCAGCATTTT.

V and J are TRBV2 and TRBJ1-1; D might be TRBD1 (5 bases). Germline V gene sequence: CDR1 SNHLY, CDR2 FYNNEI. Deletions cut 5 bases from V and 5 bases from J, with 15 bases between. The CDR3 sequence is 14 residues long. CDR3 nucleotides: TGTGCCAGCAGTCCCAGGGAGCGGGGGACTGAAGCTTTCTTT. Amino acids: CASSPRERGTEAFF.

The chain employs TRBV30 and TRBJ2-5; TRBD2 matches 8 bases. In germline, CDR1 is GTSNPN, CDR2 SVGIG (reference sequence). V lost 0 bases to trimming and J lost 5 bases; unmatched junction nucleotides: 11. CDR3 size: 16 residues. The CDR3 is CAWSVPDGGAGETQYF. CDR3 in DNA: TGTGCCTGGAGTGTACCCGACGGGGGGGCCGGGGAGACCCAGTACTTC. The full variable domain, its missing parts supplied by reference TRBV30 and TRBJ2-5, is SQTIHQWPATLVQPVGSPLSLECTVEGTSNPNLYWYRQAAGRGLQLLFYSVGIGQISSEVPQNLSASRPQDRQFILSSKKLLLSDSGFYLCAWSVPDGGAGETQYFGPGTRLLVL.

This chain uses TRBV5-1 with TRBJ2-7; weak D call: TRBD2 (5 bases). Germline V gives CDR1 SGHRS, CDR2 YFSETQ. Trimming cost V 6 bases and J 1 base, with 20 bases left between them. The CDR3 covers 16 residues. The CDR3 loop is CASTPREESRSYEQYF. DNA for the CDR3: TGCGCCAGCACCCCTCGGGAAGAATCCCGATCCTACGAGCAGTACTTC.

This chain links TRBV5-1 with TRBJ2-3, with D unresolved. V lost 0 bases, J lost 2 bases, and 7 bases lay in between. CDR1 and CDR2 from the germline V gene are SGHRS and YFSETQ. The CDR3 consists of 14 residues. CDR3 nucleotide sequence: TGCGCCAGCAGCTTGGCGGCGGACACAGATACGCAGTATTTT. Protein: CASSLAADTDTQYF.

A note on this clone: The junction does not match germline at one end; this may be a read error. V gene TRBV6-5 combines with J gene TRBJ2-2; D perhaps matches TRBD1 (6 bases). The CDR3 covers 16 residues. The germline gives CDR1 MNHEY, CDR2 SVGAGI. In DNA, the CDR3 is TGTGCCAGCAGTTACAATCACAGGGTTAACACCGGGGAGCTGCTTTTT. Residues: CASSYNHRVNTGELLF.

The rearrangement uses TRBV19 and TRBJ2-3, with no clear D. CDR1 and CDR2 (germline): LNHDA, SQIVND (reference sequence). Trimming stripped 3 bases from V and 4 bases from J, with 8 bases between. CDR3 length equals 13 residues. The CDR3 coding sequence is TGTGCCAGTAGTATGGGCAGACCAGATACGCAGTATTTT. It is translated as CASSMGRPDTQYF.

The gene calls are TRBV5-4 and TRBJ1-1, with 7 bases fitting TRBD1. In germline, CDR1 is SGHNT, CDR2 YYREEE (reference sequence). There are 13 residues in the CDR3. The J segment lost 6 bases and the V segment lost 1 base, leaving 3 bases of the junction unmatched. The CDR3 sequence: CASSLRTGPEAFF. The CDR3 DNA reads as TGTGCCAGCAGCTTGCGGACAGGCCCTGAAGCTTTCTTT.

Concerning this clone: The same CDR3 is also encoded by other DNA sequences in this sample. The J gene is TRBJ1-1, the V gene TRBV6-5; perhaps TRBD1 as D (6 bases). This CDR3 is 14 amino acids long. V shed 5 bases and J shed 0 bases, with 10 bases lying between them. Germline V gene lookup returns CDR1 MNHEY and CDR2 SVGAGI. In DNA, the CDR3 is TGTGCCAGCAGTATACAGGGAATGAACACTGAAGCTTTCTTT. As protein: CASSIQGMNTEAFF.

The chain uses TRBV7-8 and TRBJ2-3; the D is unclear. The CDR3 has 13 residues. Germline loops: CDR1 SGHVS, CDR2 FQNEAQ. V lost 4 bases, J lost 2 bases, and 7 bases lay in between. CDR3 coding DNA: TGTGCCAGCAGCTCGCCCTACACAGATACGCAGTATTTT. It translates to CASSSPYTDTQYF.